These T cell receptor beta chains were read from a single sample in a study of beta chain features in type 1 diabetes. Only in-frame clones appear in the TCRdb table, and some are missing; sequencing was by immunoSEQ multiplex PCR. Here the sample spans approximately 200,000 clones, 9.6% being singletons. Sequencing was carried out using naive CD4+ T cells from blood. These receptors were taken from a woman aged 18-30 years in good health. Each CDR3 is given with its conserved first and last residue. The D gene is left open where the match is weak. Rows give clone size only sometimes, using once, few, many, or a class for an expanded clone.

cdr3_aa | cdr3_nt | clone_size | j_call | v_call | d_call
CASSLGASSDEQFF | TGTGCCAGCAGCTTGGGTGCTAGCTCCGATGAGCAGTTCTTC | few | TRBJ2-1 | TRBV5-4 | NA
CASSWGRGNTGELFF | TGTGCCAGCAGTTGGGGCAGGGGGAACACCGGGGAGCTGTTTTTT | NA | TRBJ2-2 | TRBV27 | NA
CASSLDREQQFF | TGCGCCAGCAGCTTGGACAGGGAACAGCAGTTCTTC | NA | TRBJ2-1 | TRBV5-1 | NA
CASSVDSDRTGDTQYF | TGTGCCAGCAGCGTAGATAGCGACAGGACAGGAGATACGCAGTATTTT | NA | TRBJ2-3 | TRBV9 | TRBD1
CASSSLTGAIHF | TGTGCCAGCAGTAGTTTGACAGGGGCCATACACTTC | NA | TRBJ2-7 | TRBV6-5 | TRBD1
CASSEVGTSTDTQYF | TGTGCCAGCAGTGAGGTGGGGACTAGCACAGATACGCAGTATTTT | few | TRBJ2-3 | TRBV2 | NA
CASNQGVGKDEQYF | TGTGCCAGCAATCAGGGGGTCGGGAAGGACGAGCAGTACTTC | few | TRBJ2-7 | TRBV2 | TRBD1
CAWKGRGNAGSQETQYF | TGTGCCTGGAAGGGGCGGGGGAACGCAGGCTCCCAAGAGACCCAGTACTTC | NA | TRBJ2-5 | TRBV30 | TRBD2
CASSPTNDRPTDTQYF | TGTGCCAGCAGTCCAACAAACGATCGTCCTACAGATACGCAGTATTTT | NA | TRBJ2-3 | TRBV5-4 | NA
CASSLAGAGSNQPQHF | TGTGCCAGCAGCTTAGCGGGGGCAGGGAGCAATCAGCCCCAGCATTTT | NA | TRBJ1-5 | TRBV7-8 | NA
CASSSGTSNEQFF | TGTGCCAGCAGCTCCGGGACTAGCAATGAGCAGTTCTTC | many | TRBJ2-1 | TRBV11-2 | TRBD2
CAISQGSDRKAFF | TGTGCCATCAGCCAGGGTAGTGACAGGAAAGCTTTCTTT | NA | TRBJ1-1 | TRBV10-3 | NA
CASSPPGGGFYEQYF | TGTGCCAGCAGCCCCCCTGGCGGAGGGTTCTACGAGCAGTACTTC | NA | TRBJ2-7 | TRBV7-9 | NA
CASGGQGLNTEAFF | TGTGCCAGCGGGGGACAGGGCCTGAACACTGAAGCTTTCTTT | few | TRBJ1-1 | TRBV5-4 | TRBD1
CASSRTGGEYEQYF | TGTGCCAGCAGTAGGACAGGGGGCGAGTACGAGCAGTACTTC | NA | TRBJ2-7 | TRBV6-1 | TRBD1
CASSLGQSPLNTEAFF | TGTGCCAGCTCTCTCGGACAAAGCCCCTTGAACACTGAAGCTTTCTTT | NA | TRBJ1-1 | TRBV18 | NA
CASSRLAGSGAQYF | TGTGCCAGCAGCCGACTAGCGGGATCCGGGGCCCAGTACTTC | NA | TRBJ2-5 | TRBV7-9 | TRBD2
CASSPSLRDEQFF | TGTGCCAGCAGCCCTAGCCTGAGGGATGAGCAGTTCTTC | NA | TRBJ2-1 | TRBV7-7 | NA
CASSLGSGGHNEQFF | TGTGCCAGCAGCTTAGGTAGCGGGGGCCACAATGAGCAGTTCTTC | NA | TRBJ2-1 | TRBV7-6 | TRBD2
CASSPTGGLAKNIQYF | TGCGCCAGCAGCCCGACAGGGGGCTTAGCCAAAAACATTCAGTACTTC | few | TRBJ2-4 | TRBV5-1 | TRBD1
CAWSVLAGDTQYF | TGTGCCTGGAGTGTACTAGCGGGGGATACGCAGTATTTT | few | TRBJ2-3 | TRBV30 | TRBD2
CASSHRRDRGLRSDNSPLHF | TGTGCCAGCAGCCACCGCCGGGACAGGGGGCTAAGGTCCGATAATTCACCCCTCCACTTT | few | TRBJ1-6 | TRBV14 | TRBD1
CASSVDSRWDTQYF | TGCGCCAGCAGCGTAGACAGCCGGTGGGATACGCAGTATTTT | NA | TRBJ2-3 | TRBV5-1 | NA
CASSLDSPYEQYF | TGTGCCAGCAGCTTAGACAGCCCCTACGAGCAGTACTTC | few | TRBJ2-7 | TRBV7-9 | NA
CATSRDRVTAENIQYF | TGTGCCACCAGCAGAGATCGAGTGACAGCAGAAAACATTCAGTACTTC | NA | TRBJ2-4 | TRBV15 | NA
CASSRGLAGQETQYF | TGTGCCAGCAGCCGGGGACTAGCGGGCCAAGAGACCCAGTACTTC | few | TRBJ2-5 | TRBV11-3 | TRBD2
CASLAGKDSGANVLTF | TGCGCCAGCCTCGCGGGGAAGGACTCTGGGGCCAACGTCCTGACTTTC | few | TRBJ2-6 | TRBV5-1 | NA
CASSFGRGVYEQYF | TGCGCCAGCAGCTTTGGCAGGGGGGTCTACGAGCAGTACTTC | NA | TRBJ2-7 | TRBV5-1 | NA
CAWSRGFTDTQYF | TGTGCCTGGAGTCGAGGGTTCACAGATACGCAGTATTTT | NA | TRBJ2-3 | TRBV30 | NA
CASNGQGDQPQHF | TGTGCCAGCAACGGACAGGGTGATCAGCCCCAGCATTTT | NA | TRBJ1-5 | TRBV2 | TRBD1
CASSKFHRGSSYNEQFF | TGTGCCAGTAGTAAATTCCACAGGGGGAGCTCCTACAATGAGCAGTTCTTC | few | TRBJ2-1 | TRBV19 | TRBD1
CASSQDRRGATEAFF | TGTGCCAGCAGCCAAGACCGGCGGGGAGCCACTGAAGCTTTCTTT | NA | TRBJ1-1 | TRBV4-2 | NA